A selection of T cell receptor beta chains follows, all from one sample in a study of blood T cell repertoires in COVID-19. The protocol was immunoSEQ multiplex PCR, while the TCRdb copy is restricted to in-frame clones and leaves out a portion. Of about 77,000 clones listed, around 70% are singletons. The sample was peripheral blood. The origin of the receptors is a man aged 55 to 70 with acute or convalescent COVID-19. Each CDR3 is given without its conserved first and last residue.

TRBV7-3	TRBJ1-3	ASSLTPGNTIY
TRBV4-1	TRBJ2-4	ASSVSGEAIQY
TRBV5-4	TRBJ2-1	ASSRTSGDYNEQF
TRBV30	TRBJ2-3	AWTLALRLAGGTDTQY
TRBV5-8	TRBJ2-3	ASSPSGGAYTDTQY
TRBV18	TRBJ2-3	ASSPDILSSTDTQY
TRBV5-4	TRBJ2-6	ASSFGTSFSGANVLT
TRBV3-1/TRBV3-2	TRBJ2-4	ASSQDVGTSVQY
TRBV5-1	TRBJ2-3	ASSHTQGLAGPGGTQY
TRBV4-1	TRBJ1-2	ASSQGGYRNYGYT
TRBV3-1/TRBV3-2	TRBJ1-5	ASSQEGHLNQPQH
TRBV3-1/TRBV3-2	TRBJ1-2	ASSQEIAPYGYT